The 22 T cell receptor beta chains presented below share a single source sample, sequenced in a study of blood T cell repertoires in COVID-19. Method: immunoSEQ multiplex PCR; TCRdb's copy keeps in-frame clones and lacks some. Of fewer than 250,000 clones listed, 90% were seen once; the top ten hold roughly 16%. Sequencing was done on a sample of PBMCs or T cells enriched from blood (not recorded which). The receptor source for this set is a man aged 25-40 years who had been exposed to COVID-19.

This rearrangement joins TRBV19 to TRBJ2-1; 7 positions agree with TRBD1. This CDR3 spans 15 amino acids. The germline V gene encodes CDR1 LNHDA and CDR2 SQIVND (reference sequence). Trimming cost V 3 bases and J 4 bases; bases outside gene matches: 6. The chain's CDR3 is CASSIGRGFYNEQFF. The CDR3, as DNA: TGTGCCAGTAGTATCGGCAGGGGGTTTTACAATGAGCAGTTCTTC.

The chain couples TRBV30 to TRBJ2-7; possibly TRBD1 for D (7 bases). In germline, CDR1 is GTSNPN, CDR2 SVGIG (reference sequence). The V end was cut by 3 bases, the J end by 3 bases, with 12 bases between. The CDR3 is 13 residues long. CDR3 loop: CAWRTQGGYEQYF. CDR3 in DNA: TGTGCCTGGAGAACCCAGGGGGGCTACGAGCAGTACTTC.

V is TRBV28 and J is TRBJ1-2; 9 nucleotides align to TRBD1. The CDR3 contains 13 residues. The germline CDR1 and CDR2 sequences are MDHEN and SYDVKM. V lost 5 bases, J lost 8 bases, and 6 bases stayed unmatched. The CDR3 is CASSPRTGVGYTF. The CDR3 region has the DNA TGTGCCAGCAGTCCAAGGACAGGGGTCGGCTACACCTTC.

The rearrangement uses TRBV27 and TRBJ2-7, with 10 nucleotides matching TRBD2. The germline V gene has CDR1 MNHEY and CDR2 SMNVEV (reference sequence). Trimming took 2 bases from V and 7 from J; bases not matched to a gene: 8. The CDR3 runs to 15 residues. The CDR3 bases are TGTGCCAGCAGTTTACAAGCGGGGGGGCTTAGTGAGCAGTACTTC. Translating it yields CASSLQAGGLSEQYF.

The chain links TRBV25-1 to TRBJ2-2, with 7 bases identical to TRBD1. Germline lookup yields CDR1 MGHDK and CDR2 SYGVNS. V was pared by 1 base and J by 3 bases, with 5 bases of the junction left unmatched. The CDR3 consists of 16 residues. CDR3 protein: CASSELGQGDTGELFF. In DNA form, the CDR3 reads TGTGCCAGCAGTGAATTAGGCCAGGGGGACACCGGGGAGCTGTTTTTT.

This chain joins TRBV5-1 and TRBJ1-1, with 8 positions matching TRBD1. CDR1 is SGHRS, CDR2 YFSETQ, per germline. Trimming cost V 3 bases and J 5 bases; bases outside gene matches: 9. The CDR3 is 15 amino acids. Here the CDR3 reads CASSSSTTGGTEAFF. DNA for the CDR3: TGCGCCAGCAGCTCCAGTACCACAGGGGGGACTGAAGCTTTCTTT. Full variable domain (remainder filled in from reference TRBV5-1 and TRBJ1-1): KAGVTQTPRYLIKTRGQQVTLSCSPISGHRSVSWYQQTPGQGLQFLFEYFSETQRNKGNFPGRFSGRQFSNSRSEMNVSTLELGDSALYLCASSSSTTGGTEAFFGQGTRLTVV.

As DNA, the CDR3 is TGTGCCAGCATCAAAAGCAACGAGAACACTGAAGCTTTCTTT. This gives the protein CASIKSNENTEAFF. V and J are TRBV6-5 and TRBJ1-1, with no clear D. The V gene's germline CDR1 is MNHEY and CDR2 SVGAGI. Deletions cut 7 bases from V and 1 base from J, with 13 bases between. CDR3 length: 14 residues.

This chain uses TRBV2 with TRBJ1-1; D is uncertain. The CDR3 has 12 residues. V lost 3 bases to trimming and J lost 6 bases, with 8 bases between them. Germline V gene lookup returns CDR1 SNHLY and CDR2 FYNNEI. The CDR3 DNA reads TGTGCCAGCAGTGAGGCACCTTCTGAAGCTTTCTTT. This gives the protein CASSEAPSEAFF.

This clone was observed a handful of times. The chain links TRBV7-2 to TRBJ1-2; TRBD1 might be the D (5 bases). CDR1 and CDR2 from the germline V gene are SGHTA and FQGNSA. The CDR3 spans 15 residues. V lost 5 bases, J lost 5 bases, and 18 bases lay in between. The CDR3 DNA follows: TGTGCCAGCAGCGGACGTCCAGGGAAGGGGTATGGCTACACCTTC. It is translated as CASSGRPGKGYGYTF. The whole variable domain, filled in from reference TRBV7-2 and TRBJ1-2, reads GAGVSQSPSNKVTEKGKDVELRCDPISGHTALYWYRQSLGQGLEFLIYFQGNSAPDKSGLPSDRFSAERTGGSVSTLTIQRTQQEDSAVYLCASSGRPGKGYGYTFGSGTRLTVV.

This clone has just one count. The rearrangement uses TRBV6-5 and TRBJ2-3, with D perhaps matching TRBD1 (7 bases). Germline V gene lookup returns CDR1 MNHEY and CDR2 SVGAGI. The CDR3 covers 12 residues. The V end lost 6 bases, the J end lost 6 bases, and 10 bases lay between the germline ends. The CDR3 DNA reads TGTGCCAGCAGCCCAGGGGGGGATACGCAGTATTTT. It yields the protein CASSPGGDTQYF.

The chain employs TRBV6-5 and TRBJ2-7; weak D call: TRBD1 (6 bases). V was clipped by 4 bases and J by 3 bases, with 16 bases between them. CDR1 and CDR2 from the germline V gene are MNHEY and SVGAGI. The CDR3 has 15 residues. This CDR3 is CASSWTRDTFYEQYF. The CDR3 coding sequence is TGTGCCAGCAGTTGGACGAGGGACACCTTCTACGAGCAGTACTTC.

The chain recombines TRBV14 with TRBJ1-1, with 7 bases that match TRBD1. J lost 4 bases, V lost 1 base, and 6 bases had no gene match. CDR1 SGHDN and CDR2 FVKESK come from the germline V gene. The CDR3 is made up of 15 amino acids. CDR3 in DNA: TGTGCCAGCAGCCAAGTGGAGGGGGCGCGCACTGAAGCTTTCTTT. This translates into CASSQVEGARTEAFF.

J is TRBJ2-5 and V is TRBV29-1; 8 positions agree with TRBD1. The CDR3 sequence is 14 residues long. Losses at the gene ends were 3 bases for V and 2 bases for J; bases not matched to a gene: 5. Germline loops: CDR1 SQVTM, CDR2 ANQGSEA. The CDR3 DNA reads TGCAGCGTTGACCTTGGACAGGGACAAGAGACCCAGTACTTC. Its protein is CSVDLGQGQETQYF. Combining the CDR3 with reference TRBV29-1 and TRBJ2-5 gives the whole variable domain SAVISQKPSRDICQRGTSLTIQCQVDSQVTMMFWYRQQPGQSLTLIATANQGSEATYESGFVIDKFPISRPNLTFSTLTVSNMSPEDSSIYLCSVDLGQGQETQYFGPGTRLLVL.

This clone occurred once. The chain employs TRBV4-1 and TRBJ2-3, with a possible D match to TRBD2 (5 bases). Looked up from germline, CDR1 is MGHRA and CDR2 is YSYEKL. V was cut by 4 bases and J by 8 bases, with 19 bases left in between. The CDR3 runs 15 residues. The CDR3 spells CASSLYERPRGTQYF. The CDR3 region has the DNA TGCGCCAGCAGCCTCTATGAGCGGCCCCGAGGTACGCAGTATTTT.

This clone was seen more than once but under ten times. This chain links TRBV7-2 with TRBJ2-2; 8 positions agree with TRBD2. The ends lost 5 bases at V and 8 bases at J; junction bases unmatched: 10. The CDR3 consists of 15 residues. Germline loops: CDR1 SGHTA, CDR2 FQGNSA. In DNA, the CDR3 is TGTGCCAGCAGCCCCCCCCGGGGGGGCCGTGGGGAGCTGTTTTTT. Its translation: CASSPPRGGRGELFF.

This chain uses TRBV5-5 with TRBJ1-1, with 8 bases aligning to TRBD1. Germline CDR1 SGHKS, CDR2 YYEKEE (reference sequence). This CDR3 is 14 amino acids long. After removal of 3 bases from V and 4 bases from J, the junction contained 5 bases not matched to a gene. In DNA, the CDR3 is TGTGCCAGCAGCTACCGGACAGGGATCACTGAAGCTTTCTTT. Translating gives CASSYRTGITEAFF. The whole variable domain, filled in from reference TRBV5-5 and TRBJ1-1, reads DAGVTQSPTHLIKTRGQQVTLRCSPISGHKSVSWYQQVLGQGPQFIFQYYEKEERGRGNFPDRFSARQFPNYSSELNVNALLLGDSALYLCASSYRTGITEAFFGQGTRLTVV.

V usage is TRBV4-2 and J usage is TRBJ1-3; D gene ambiguous. The CDR3 covers 16 residues. CDR1 is LGHNA, CDR2 YNFKEQ, per germline. V was clipped by 2 bases and J by 0 bases, with 11 bases between them. The CDR3 is CASSQTLEFSGNTIYF. CDR3 sequence (DNA): TGTGCCAGCAGCCAAACTCTGGAGTTCTCTGGAAACACCATATATTTT.

The chain employs TRBV3-1 (or the pseudogene TRBV3-2) and TRBJ1-4; 7 nucleotides match TRBD1. Unmatched junction bases numbered 6, after V lost 1 base and J lost 7 bases. Per germline, CDR1 LGHDT and CDR2 YNNKEL (reference sequence). The CDR3 extends over 15 amino acids. CDR3 residues: CASSQAATGSEKLFF. The CDR3 region has the DNA TGTGCCAGCAGCCAAGCCGCGACAGGGAGTGAAAAACTGTTTTTT.

As DNA, the CDR3 is TGTGCCAGTAATAGTAGGGACAGGACTTCGGCACCCCTCCACTTT. It translates to CASNSRDRTSAPLHF. This chain connects TRBV19 to TRBJ1-6; 8 nucleotides align to TRBD1. The V and J ends lost 7 bases and 11 bases, in that order; junction bases with no gene match: 13. There are 15 residues in the CDR3. Germline lookup yields CDR1 LNHDA and CDR2 SQIVND (reference sequence).

This chain joins TRBV7-9 and TRBJ2-6, with D possibly TRBD2 on 5 matching bases. The CDR3 runs 13 residues. Trimming stripped 11 bases from V and 0 bases from J, with 8 bases between. Germline CDR1 is SEHNR and CDR2 is FQNEAQ (reference sequence). The CDR3 DNA sequence: TGTGCCGAGAGGGCCTCTGGGGCCAACGTCCTGACTTTC. Amino acid sequence: CAERASGANVLTF.

The chain combines TRBV5-1 with TRBJ2-2; D may be TRBD1 (6 bases). V shed 4 bases and J shed 4 bases, with 17 bases lying between them. The CDR3 contains 16 residues. The V gene's germline CDR1 is SGHRS and CDR2 YFSETQ. The CDR3 reads CASSLGQTTFTGELFF. The DNA for the CDR3 is TGCGCCAGCAGCCTCGGACAGACGACGTTCACCGGGGAGCTGTTTTTT.

This chain connects TRBV4-1 to TRBJ2-7, with D tentatively TRBD2 (6 bases). In germline, CDR1 is MGHRA, CDR2 YSYEKL. The CDR3 contains 14 residues. V was clipped by 8 bases and J by 5 bases, with 19 bases between them. The CDR3 bases are TGCGCCAGCGCCTCCGGGACTCCTTTCGACGAGCAGTACTTC. Protein sequence: CASASGTPFDEQYF.